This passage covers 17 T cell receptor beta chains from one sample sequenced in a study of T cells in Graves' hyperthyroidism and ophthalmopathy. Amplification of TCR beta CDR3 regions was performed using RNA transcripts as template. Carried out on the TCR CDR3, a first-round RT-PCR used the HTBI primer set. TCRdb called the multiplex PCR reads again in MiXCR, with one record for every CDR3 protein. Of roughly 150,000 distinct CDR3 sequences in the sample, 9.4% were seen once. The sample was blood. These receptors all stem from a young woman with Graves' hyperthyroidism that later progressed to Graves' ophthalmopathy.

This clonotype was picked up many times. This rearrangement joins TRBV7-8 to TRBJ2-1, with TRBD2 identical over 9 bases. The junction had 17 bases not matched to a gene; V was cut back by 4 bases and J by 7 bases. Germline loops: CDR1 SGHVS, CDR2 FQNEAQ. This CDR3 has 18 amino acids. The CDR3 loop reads CASSSTRGFAGGRNEQFF. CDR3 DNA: TGTGCCAGCAGCTCCACCCGAGGGTTTGCGGGGGGGCGGAATGAGCAGTTCTTC.

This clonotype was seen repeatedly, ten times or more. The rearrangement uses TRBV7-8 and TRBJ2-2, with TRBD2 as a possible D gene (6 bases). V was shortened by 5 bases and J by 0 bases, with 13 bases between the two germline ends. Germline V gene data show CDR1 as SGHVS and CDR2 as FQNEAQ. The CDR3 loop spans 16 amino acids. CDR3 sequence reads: CASSPRERANTGELFF. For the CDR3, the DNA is TGTGCCAGCAGCCCCCGGGAGCGCGCGAACACCGGGGAGCTGTTTTTT. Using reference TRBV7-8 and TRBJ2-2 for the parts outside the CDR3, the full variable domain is GAGVSQSPRYKVAKRGQDVALRCDPISGHVSLFWYQQALGQGPEFLTYFQNEAQLDKSGLPSDRFFAERPEGSVSTLKIQRTQQEDSAVYLCASSPRERANTGELFFGEGSRLTVL.

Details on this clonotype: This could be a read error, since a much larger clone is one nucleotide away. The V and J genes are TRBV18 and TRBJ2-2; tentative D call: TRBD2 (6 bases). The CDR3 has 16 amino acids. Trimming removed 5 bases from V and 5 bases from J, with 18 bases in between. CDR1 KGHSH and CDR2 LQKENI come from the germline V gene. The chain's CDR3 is CASSEGWDGRTGELFF. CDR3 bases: TGTGCCAGCTCAGAAGGCTGGGACGGGAGAACCGGGGAGCTGTTTTTT.

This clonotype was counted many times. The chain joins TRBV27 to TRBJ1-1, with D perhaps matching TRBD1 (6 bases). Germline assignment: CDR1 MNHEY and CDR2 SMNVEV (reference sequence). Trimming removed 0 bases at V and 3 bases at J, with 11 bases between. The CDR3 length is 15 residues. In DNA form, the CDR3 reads TGTGCCAGCAGTTTATCGGGGGGCGCTTACACTGAAGCTTTCTTT. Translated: CASSLSGGAYTEAFF.

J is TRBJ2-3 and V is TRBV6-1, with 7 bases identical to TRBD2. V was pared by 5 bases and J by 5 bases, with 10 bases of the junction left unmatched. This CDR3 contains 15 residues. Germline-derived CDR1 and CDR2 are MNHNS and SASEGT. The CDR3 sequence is CASSSRDYSLDTQYF. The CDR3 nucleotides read TGTGCCAGCAGTTCCCGGGACTATTCGCTAGATACGCAGTATTTT.

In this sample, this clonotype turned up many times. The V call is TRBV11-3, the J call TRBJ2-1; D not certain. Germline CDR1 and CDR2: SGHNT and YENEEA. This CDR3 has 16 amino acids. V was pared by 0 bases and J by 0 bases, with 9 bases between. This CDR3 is CASSLEVGNSYNEQFF. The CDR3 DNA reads TGTGCCAGCAGCTTAGAGGTCGGCAACTCCTACAATGAGCAGTTCTTC.

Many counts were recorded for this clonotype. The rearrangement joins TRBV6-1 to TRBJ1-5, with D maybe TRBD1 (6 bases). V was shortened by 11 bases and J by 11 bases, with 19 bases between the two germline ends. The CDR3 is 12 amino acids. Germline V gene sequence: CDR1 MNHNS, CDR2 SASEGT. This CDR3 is CAYGGGSMAQHF. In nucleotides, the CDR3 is TGTGCCTACGGGGGCGGATCAATGGCCCAGCATTTT.

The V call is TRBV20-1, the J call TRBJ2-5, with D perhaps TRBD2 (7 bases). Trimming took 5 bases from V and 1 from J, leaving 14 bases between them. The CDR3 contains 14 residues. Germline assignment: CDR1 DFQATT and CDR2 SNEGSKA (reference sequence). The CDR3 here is CSARRGAFQETQYF. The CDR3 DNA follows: TGCAGTGCTCGACGGGGGGCCTTCCAAGAGACCCAGTACTTC.

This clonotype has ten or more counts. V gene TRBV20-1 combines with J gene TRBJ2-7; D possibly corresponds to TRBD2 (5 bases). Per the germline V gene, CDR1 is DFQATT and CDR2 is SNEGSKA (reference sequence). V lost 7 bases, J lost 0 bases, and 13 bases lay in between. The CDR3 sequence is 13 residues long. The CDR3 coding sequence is TGCAGTGTGGGGAGCAGCTTCTCCTACGAGCAGTACTTC. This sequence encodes CSVGSSFSYEQYF.

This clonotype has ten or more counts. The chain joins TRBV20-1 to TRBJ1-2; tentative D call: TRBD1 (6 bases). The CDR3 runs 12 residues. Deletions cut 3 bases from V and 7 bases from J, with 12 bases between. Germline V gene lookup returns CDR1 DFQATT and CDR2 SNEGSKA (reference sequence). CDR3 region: CSASPGAGGYTF. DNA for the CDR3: TGCAGTGCTAGTCCGGGGGCGGGTGGCTACACCTTC.

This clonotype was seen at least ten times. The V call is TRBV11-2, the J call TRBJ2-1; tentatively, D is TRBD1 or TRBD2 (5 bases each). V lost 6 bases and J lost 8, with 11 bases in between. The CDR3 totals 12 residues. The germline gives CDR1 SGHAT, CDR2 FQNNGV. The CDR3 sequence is CASRYRDDEQFF. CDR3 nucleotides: TGTGCCAGCAGGTACCGGGACGATGAGCAGTTCTTC. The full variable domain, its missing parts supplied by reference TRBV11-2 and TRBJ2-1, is EAGVAQSPRYKIIEKRQSVAFWCNPISGHATLYWYQQILGQGPKLLIQFQNNGVVDDSQLPKDRFSAERLKGVDSTLKIQPAKLEDSAVYLCASRYRDDEQFFGPGTRLTVL.

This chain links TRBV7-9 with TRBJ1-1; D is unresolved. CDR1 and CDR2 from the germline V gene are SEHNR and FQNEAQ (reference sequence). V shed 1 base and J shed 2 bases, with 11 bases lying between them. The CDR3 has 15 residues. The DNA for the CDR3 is TGTGCCAGCAGCTTAGACGGCCGGGTAAACACTGAAGCTTTCTTT. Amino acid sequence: CASSLDGRVNTEAFF.

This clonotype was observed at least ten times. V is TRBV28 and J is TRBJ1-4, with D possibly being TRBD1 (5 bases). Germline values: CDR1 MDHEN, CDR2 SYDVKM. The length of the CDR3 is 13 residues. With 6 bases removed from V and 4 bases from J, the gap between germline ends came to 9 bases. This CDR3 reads CASSQDSNEKLFF. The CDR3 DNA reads TGTGCCAGCAGCCAAGACAGTAATGAAAAACTGTTTTTT. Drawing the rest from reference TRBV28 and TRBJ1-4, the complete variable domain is DVKVTQSSRYLVKRTGEKVFLECVQDMDHENMFWYRQDPGLGLRLIYFSYDVKMKEKGDIPEGYSVSREKKERFSLILESASTNQTSMYLCASSQDSNEKLFFGSGTQLSVL.

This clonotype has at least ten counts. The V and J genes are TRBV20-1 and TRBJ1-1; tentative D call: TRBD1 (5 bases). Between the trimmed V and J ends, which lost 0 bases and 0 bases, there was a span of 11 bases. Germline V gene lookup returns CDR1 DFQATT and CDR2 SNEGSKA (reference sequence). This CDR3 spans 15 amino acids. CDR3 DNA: TGCAGTGCTAGAGAGGACATTTTCATGAACACTGAAGCTTTCTTT. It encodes CSAREDIFMNTEAFF.

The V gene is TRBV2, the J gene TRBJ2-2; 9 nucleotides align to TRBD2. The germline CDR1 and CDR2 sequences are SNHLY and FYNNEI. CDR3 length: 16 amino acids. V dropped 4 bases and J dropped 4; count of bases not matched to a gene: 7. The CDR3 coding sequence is TGTGCCAGCAGTGTAGGACTAGCGCAGACCACCGGGGAGCTGTTTTTT. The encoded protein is CASSVGLAQTTGELFF.

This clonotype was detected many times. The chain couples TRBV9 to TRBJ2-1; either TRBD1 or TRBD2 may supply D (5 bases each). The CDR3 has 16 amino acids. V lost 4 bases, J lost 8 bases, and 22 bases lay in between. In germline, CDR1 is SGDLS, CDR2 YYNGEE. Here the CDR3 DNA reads TGTGCCAGCAGCACTGGGACCCGTCTCACGTTGGATGAGCAGTTCTTC. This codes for CASSTGTRLTLDEQFF.

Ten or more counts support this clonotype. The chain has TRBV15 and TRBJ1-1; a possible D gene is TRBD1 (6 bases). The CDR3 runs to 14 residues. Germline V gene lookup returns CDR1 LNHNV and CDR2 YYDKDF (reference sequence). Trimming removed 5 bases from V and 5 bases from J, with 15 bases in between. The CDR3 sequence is CATSSLRTGTEAFF. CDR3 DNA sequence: TGTGCCACCAGCTCCCTGAGAACAGGGACTGAAGCTTTCTTT. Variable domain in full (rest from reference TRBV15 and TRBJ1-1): DAMVIQNPRYQVTQFGKPVTLSCSQTLNHNVMYWYQQKSSQAPKLLFHYYDKDFNNEADTPDNFQSRRPNTSFCFLDIRSPGLGDTAMYLCATSSLRTGTEAFFGQGTRLTVV.